This T cell receptor (beta chain) was profiled in a study of T-cell reconstitution after alpha-beta-depleted transplantation in children. CDR3 size: 17 residues. CDR1 SGHTA and CDR2 FQGNSA come from the germline V gene. V shed 1 base and J shed 2 bases, with 17 bases lying between them. This clonotype was recorded many times. The antigen is unknown. Study-level findings and limits: Certain patients had high TCRbeta diversity at day 60, and it came from recipient T cells and thymic progenitors that survived. Newly made T cells mostly supplied T-cell counts and diversity one year after transplant.

Unique molecular identifiers featured in how the TCRbeta library was prepared. TCRdb re-called the PCR reads with MiXCR, one entry per CDR3 protein. This table holds around 300,000 distinct CDR3 sequences, 11% found once. The sample in question was peripheral blood, obtained 180 days after TCRalphabeta/CD19-depleted stem cell transplant. This TCR was sampled from a male patient aged 2-15 years who had a stem cell transplant for chronic granulomatous disease, so the T cells may come from the graft donor. The chain has TRBV7-2 and TRBJ2-5; D may be TRBD2 (6 bases). In DNA, the CDR3 is TGTGCCAGCAGCTTAGGAGGTTTTGGGACTCGTCAAGAGACCCAGTACTTC. Protein product: CASSLGGFGTRQETQYF.